This T cell receptor (beta chain) is drawn from a study of identical twins. TCRdb re-called the 5' RACE reads through MiXCR, storing one row per CDR3 protein. The sample contains just under 550,000 distinct CDR3 sequences, 12% to 15% of which appear only once. Trimming left V 4 bases short and J 8 bases short, with 11 bases between. In germline, CDR1 is LGHDT, CDR2 YNNKEL (reference sequence). This CDR3 spans 12 amino acids. The same data also contributed to another study, on yellow fever vaccine responses in identical twins.

This clonotype was sampled from a woman aged 18-29 years in good health. Sequencing input: CD4+ T cells sorted from blood. The chain combines TRBV3-1 with TRBJ1-2; no definite D call. The CDR3 nucleotides read TGTGCCAGCAGCCCATCGGGTGGCGGCTACACCTTC. It yields the protein CASSPSGGGYTF.